Presented here are 29 T cell receptor beta chains from one specimen sequenced in a study of breast tumors, draining lymph nodes, adjacent tissues. Breast cancer patients provided tissue from their axillary draining lymph nodes. One entry per CDR3 protein results from TCRdb running MiXCR on the multiplex PCR reads. The sample shows about 180,000 distinct CDR3 sequences, roughly a third of them seen only once. The source material was axillary lymph node tissue. Every receptor here comes from a female donor with breast cancer. Some clones in this sample may be carry-over from other donors' samples.

In the case of this clonotype: The junction shows a germline mismatch at one end, possibly a read error. V gene TRBV11-2 combines with J gene TRBJ2-3; D is undetermined. Germline V gives CDR1 SGHAT, CDR2 FQNNGV. CDR3 length: 13 amino acids. Here the CDR3 DNA reads TGTGCCGGCAGCCCCGTTAGCACAGCTACGCAGTATTTT. It encodes CAGSPVSTATQYF.

At least ten counts were recorded for this clonotype. This chain links TRBV12-3 or TRBV12-4 with TRBJ1-5; TRBD1 matches at 7 bases. Trimming removed 1 base from V and 9 bases from J; junction bases left unmatched: 15. The CDR3 extends over 17 amino acids. The CDR3 bases are TGTGCCAGCAGTTTAGGCGCCCAGGGGGTGAGGGGCTCGCCCCAGCATTTT. Its translation is CASSLGAQGVRGSPQHF.

At least ten counts were recorded for this clonotype. This chain links TRBV20-1 with TRBJ2-1; 7 nucleotides line up with TRBD2. Losses at the gene ends were 0 bases for V and 9 bases for J; bases not matched to a gene: 8. This CDR3 comprises 14 residues. Germline V gene sequence: CDR1 DFQATT, CDR2 SNEGSKA (reference sequence). The CDR3 sequence is CSARDGSGVIEQFF. The CDR3, as DNA: TGCAGTGCTAGAGATGGGAGCGGGGTTATTGAGCAGTTCTTC.

Concerning this clonotype: The conserved phenylalanine or tryptophan normally closing the CDR3 is absent here, so this likely arose from a read error. This chain connects TRBV6-1 to TRBJ1-2, with 10 bases identical to TRBD1. V lost 5 bases and J lost 7; bases outside the gene matches: 16. Looked up from germline, CDR1 is MNHNS and CDR2 is SASEGT. The length of the CDR3 is 17 residues. The CDR3 region is CASSQFPPDRGQIGYTI. DNA of the CDR3: TGTGCCAGCAGTCAATTCCCTCCCGACAGGGGGCAGATTGGCTACACCATC.

This clonotype was observed a single time. Since a much larger clone is just one base distant, this may be a read error. The chain combines TRBV6-5 with TRBJ2-1; TRBD2 agrees at 12 bases. The length of the CDR3 is 15 residues. CDR1 is MNHEY, CDR2 SVGAGI, per germline. V shed 5 bases, J shed 7 bases, and the junction held 6 bases outside the gene matches. CDR3 sequence: CASSLGLAGINEQFF. The CDR3 DNA follows: TGTGCCAGCAGTCTCGGACTAGCGGGGATAAATGAGCAGTTCTTC.

The gene calls are TRBV15 and TRBJ2-2; 9 bases agree with TRBD1. The CDR3 loop spans 14 amino acids. V was clipped by 5 bases and J by 6 bases; unmatched bases: 4. Germline-derived CDR1 and CDR2 are LNHNV and YYDKDF (reference sequence). In DNA form, the CDR3 reads TGTGCCACCAGCTTGACAGGGGGTGCCGGGGAGCTGTTTTTT. It translates to CATSLTGGAGELFF. Full variable domain (remainder filled in from reference TRBV15 and TRBJ2-2): DAMVIQNPRYQVTQFGKPVTLSCSQTLNHNVMYWYQQKSSQAPKLLFHYYDKDFNNEADTPDNFQSRRPNTSFCFLDIRSPGLGDTAMYLCATSLTGGAGELFFGEGSRLTVL.

This clonotype showed up many times. CDR3 region: CSARRSGLQETQYF. Written as DNA, the CDR3 is TGCAGTGCTAGAAGATCCGGTCTTCAAGAGACCCAGTACTTC. The chain joins TRBV20-1 to TRBJ2-5; D gene uncertain. Deletions cut 2 bases from V and 2 bases from J, with 12 bases between. This CDR3 region has 14 residues. Per germline, CDR1 DFQATT and CDR2 SNEGSKA (reference sequence).

This clonotype has a count of ten or more. The CDR3 nucleotides read TGCAGTGCTCCTAAACGGGACTACGGAAACAATGAGCAGTTCTTC. Its protein is CSAPKRDYGNNEQFF. The chain uses TRBV20-1 and TRBJ2-1; 7 bases map to TRBD2. The germline V gene has CDR1 DFQATT and CDR2 SNEGSKA (reference sequence). This CDR3 is 15 amino acids long. With 5 bases clipped from V and 5 bases from J, the junction kept 12 bases outside the gene matches.

This clonotype was recorded many times. This chain joins TRBV20-1 and TRBJ2-4; 9 nucleotides agree with TRBD2. The J segment lost 6 bases and the V segment lost 6 bases, leaving 6 bases of the junction unmatched. Germline V gene lookup returns CDR1 DFQATT and CDR2 SNEGSKA (reference sequence). The CDR3 is 13 amino acids. CDR3 nucleotide sequence: TGCAGTGCGGAGCGGGAGGTCACAAACATTCAGTACTTC. Translating it yields CSAEREVTNIQYF.

This clonotype was seen repeatedly, ten times or more. This rearrangement joins TRBV6-4 to TRBJ2-2; TRBD1 might be the D (5 bases). V dropped 10 bases and J dropped 2 bases, with 14 bases sitting between them. The CDR3 is made up of 14 amino acids. Germline V gene sequence: CDR1 MRHNA, CDR2 SNTAGT. CDR3 in amino acids: CAMRQHTNTGELFF. CDR3 nucleotides: TGTGCCATGAGACAGCACACCAACACCGGGGAGCTGTTTTTT.

V gene TRBV6-6 combines with J gene TRBJ2-3, with 8 bases matching TRBD2. The CDR3 covers 13 residues. Germline CDR1 reads MNHNY; CDR2 reads SVGAGI (reference sequence). V shed 6 bases and J 11 bases; nucleotides not matched to a gene: 10. The CDR3 is CASRGAGVNEQYF. DNA of the CDR3: TGTGCCAGCAGAGGAGCGGGAGTAAATGAGCAGTATTTT.

This clonotype was seen repeatedly, ten times or more. The chain carries TRBV15 and TRBJ2-1; no definite D call. The CDR3 length is 14 residues. Germline CDR1 reads LNHNV; CDR2 reads YYDKDF (reference sequence). Trimming cost V 0 bases and J 4 bases, with 7 bases left between them. In DNA, the CDR3 is TGTGCCACCAGCAGAGAGGTGGCTTACAATGAGCAGTTCTTC. It encodes CATSREVAYNEQFF.

The V call is TRBV20-1, the J call TRBJ1-4; D is unclear. Germline lookup yields CDR1 DFQATT and CDR2 SNEGSKA (reference sequence). Trimming shortened V by 3 bases and J by 11 bases, and 16 bases separated the two germline ends. The CDR3 length is 13 residues. The CDR3 coding sequence is TGCAGTGCTAGGAGTTGGACTAGCGGGAAACTGTTTTTT. Translated, it gives CSARSWTSGKLFF.

This clonotype was seen repeatedly, ten times or more. The gene calls are TRBV11-3 and TRBJ1-2; D may be TRBD1 (5 bases). With 6 bases removed from V and 2 bases from J, the gap between germline ends came to 28 bases. The CDR3 has 19 amino acids. Germline V gene sequence: CDR1 SGHNT, CDR2 YENEEA. The CDR3 is CASSYDIYGLEEGNYGYTF. For the CDR3, the DNA is TGTGCCAGCAGTTACGATATTTACGGTCTGGAGGAGGGGAACTATGGCTACACCTTC.

This clonotype was detected many times. This rearrangement joins TRBV4-1 to TRBJ2-7, with D possibly matching TRBD1 (5 bases). CDR1 is MGHRA and CDR2 is YSYEKL in the germline V gene. V lost 2 bases and J 0 bases, leaving 14 bases between the germline ends. There are 16 residues in the CDR3. CDR3 in amino acids: CASSQQRAGNSYEQYF. The CDR3 region has the DNA TGCGCCAGCAGCCAACAACGGGCAGGGAACTCCTACGAGCAGTACTTC.

This clonotype was counted at least ten times. The CDR3, as DNA: TGTGCCAGTAGTCGGTCCGTGGAGGCCTACGAGCAGTACTTC. Translating gives CASSRSVEAYEQYF. The chain carries TRBV19 and TRBJ2-7; D might be TRBD2 (5 bases). Germline V lookup: CDR1 LNHDA, CDR2 SQIVND (reference sequence). The CDR3 loop spans 14 amino acids. V lost 5 bases to trimming and J lost 2 bases, with 13 bases between them. Full variable domain (missing parts from reference TRBV19 and TRBJ2-7): DGGITQSPKYLFRKEGQNVTLSCEQNLNHDAMYWYRQDPGQGLRLIYYSQIVNDFQKGDIAEGYSVSREKKESFPLTVTSAQKNPTAFYLCASSRSVEAYEQYFGPGTRLTVT.

On this clonotype itself: At one end, the junction sequence differs from germline, possibly due to a read error. The rearrangement links TRBV29-1 to TRBJ2-3; 7 bases are shared with TRBD2. The CDR3 sequence is 15 residues long. Germline CDR1 reads SQVTM; CDR2 reads ANQGSEA. CDR3 protein: CSVESDGGSPDTRYF. The CDR3 DNA sequence: TGCAGCGTTGAAAGTGATGGCGGGAGTCCAGATACGCGGTATTTT.

This clonotype showed up many times. This chain connects TRBV14 to TRBJ2-7; D unresolved. The CDR3 consists of 14 residues. The germline gives CDR1 SGHDN, CDR2 FVKESK. Trimming stripped 1 base from V and 2 bases from J, with 9 bases between. CDR3 sequence (DNA): TGTGCCAGCAGCCAAGGGCTTTTTCCCTACGAGCAGTACTTC. The encoded protein is CASSQGLFPYEQYF.

This clonotype appeared many times. The V gene is TRBV5-8, the J gene TRBJ1-5, with unresolved D. CDR3 size: 15 residues. Germline lookup yields CDR1 SGHTS and CDR2 YDEGEE. Trimming removed 2 bases at V and 5 bases at J, with 14 bases between. The CDR3 is CASSLGFMGYQPQHF. In DNA, the CDR3 is TGTGCCAGCAGCTTAGGATTTATGGGGTATCAGCCCCAGCATTTT.

This clonotype was recorded many times. The CDR3 nucleotides read TGTGCCAGCAGCCAAAGGGGATTCAGTTCACCCCTCCACTTT. This gives the protein CASSQRGFSSPLHF. The J gene is TRBJ1-6, the V gene TRBV3-1; perhaps TRBD1 as D (5 bases). The germline V gene has CDR1 LGHDT and CDR2 YNNKEL (reference sequence). Trimming pared 2 bases from V and 9 bases from J, leaving 11 bases between. CDR3 length equals 14 residues.

This clonotype rates as medium-sized. The gene calls are TRBV29-1 and TRBJ2-7; tentative D call: TRBD1 (6 bases). From germline, CDR1 is SQVTM and CDR2 ANQGSEA. The CDR3 runs 15 residues. V shed 4 bases and J shed 2 bases, with 18 bases lying between them. For the CDR3, the DNA is TGCAGCGTTGGGGGTGCACAGGGAACACCCTACGAGCAGTACTTC. The encoded protein is CSVGGAQGTPYEQYF.

This clonotype was seen more than once but under ten times. A much larger clone is a single base away; this may be a read error. This chain uses TRBV4-2 with TRBJ2-6, with D possibly being TRBD1 (5 bases). Trimming pared 8 bases from V and 4 bases from J, leaving 12 bases between. Germline assignment: CDR1 LGHNA and CDR2 YNFKEQ. CDR3 length: 14 residues. The DNA of the CDR3 is TGTGCCAGCGACAGATATGCGGGGGCCAACGTCCTGACTTTC. As protein: CASDRYAGANVLTF.

This clonotype came up a few times. V usage is TRBV28 and J usage is TRBJ1-6; the match to TRBD1 covers 7 bases. Germline CDR1 MDHEN, CDR2 SYDVKM. Losses at the gene ends were 6 bases for V and 5 bases for J; bases not matched to a gene: 7. This CDR3 is built from 15 residues. The CDR3 region is CASRPRGTDNSPLHF. The DNA of the CDR3 is TGTGCCAGCAGACCGAGGGGGACAGATAATTCACCCCTCCACTTT.

This clonotype has at least ten counts. V gene TRBV6-1 combines with J gene TRBJ1-2, with 7 bases matching TRBD1. J was trimmed by 13 bases and V by 5 bases; bases with no gene match: 22. The CDR3 loop spans 16 amino acids. Germline V gene lookup returns CDR1 MNHNS and CDR2 SASEGT. CDR3 nucleotides: TGTGCCAGCAGTCAAGTAACACGACAGGGACCTCTAAGTACCACCTTC. It encodes CASSQVTRQGPLSTTF.

Ten or more counts support this clonotype. The V and J genes are TRBV4-2 and TRBJ2-3, with D perhaps given as TRBD1 or TRBD2 (5 bases each). V dropped 2 bases and J dropped 1 base, with 16 bases sitting between them. Germline CDR1 and CDR2: LGHNA and YNFKEQ. The length of the CDR3 is 17 residues. CDR3 region: CASSQHNGARGTDTQYF. The CDR3 DNA follows: TGTGCCAGCAGCCAACATAACGGGGCGCGGGGCACAGATACGCAGTATTTT.

The CDR3 DNA follows: TGCGCCAGCAGCCAAGATCTCTTCAGGGGCCCTTACAATGAGCAGTTCTTC. Its protein is CASSQDLFRGPYNEQFF. The chain links TRBV4-3 to TRBJ2-1; maybe TRBD1 (6 bases). The germline V gene has CDR1 LGHNA and CDR2 YSLEER. V shed 0 bases and J shed 4 bases, with 16 bases lying between them. The CDR3 extends over 17 amino acids.

This clonotype was detected a few times. The chain recombines TRBV3-2 with TRBJ1-3. TRBV3-2 has pseudogene status. The CDR3 is 15 residues long. In DNA form, the CDR3 reads TGTGCCAGCAGTACAAAGAGGACTTCTGGAAACACCATATATTTT. Translated: CASSTKRTSGNTIYF.

The table lists this clonotype with many counts. This sequence joins TRBV2 and TRBJ1-4; D is undetermined. CDR3 length equals 13 residues. V shed 5 bases and J shed 11 bases, with 15 bases lying between them. Germline-derived CDR1 and CDR2 are SNHLY and FYNNEI. DNA of the CDR3: TGTGCCAGCAGTTCACAGCTAGCCGGGAAACTGTTTTTT. It yields the protein CASSSQLAGKLFF.

This clonotype was found many times. The J gene is TRBJ2-3, the V gene TRBV6-5; TRBD1 is a possible D gene (5 bases). The germline V gene has CDR1 MNHEY and CDR2 SVGAGI. The V and J ends lost 8 bases and 3 bases respectively, with 15 bases between them. This CDR3 comprises 14 residues. The CDR3 region has the DNA TGTGCCAGCTTCGACCCCAGGGAAACAGATACGCAGTATTTT. It encodes CASFDPRETDTQYF.